The source of this TCR beta chain is a study of naive CD8 T cells in extremely preterm neonates. The CDR3 is 16 residues long. V lost 0 bases and J lost 6; bases outside the gene matches: 8. The V gene's germline CDR1 is MNHEY and CDR2 SVGAGI. Sequencing used immunoSEQ multiplex PCR; TCRdb keeps in-frame clones, though not all of them. The sample consists of almost 6,000 clones, about 98% of them appearing once. Sequenced input: naive CD8+ T cells from blood. The chain uses TRBV6-5 and TRBJ1-2, with TRBD1 identical over 9 bases. This TCR came from a human donor in good health. CDR3: CASSYSGTGGGNGYTF. The CDR3 nucleotides read TGTGCCAGCAGTTACTCCGGTACAGGGGGCGGTAATGGCTACACCTTC.